This TCR beta chain emerged from a study of T-cell reconstitution after alpha-beta-depleted transplantation in children. Study-wide points: One year post-transplant, T-cell counts and diversity were largely derived from T cells produced anew. TCRbeta diversity was high at day 60 in some patients (a result of surviving recipient T cells and thymic progenitors). The study reportedly traced alpha-beta T cells about two months after transplant to several hundred expanded graft clones.

This clonotype was seen a few times. The antigen is undetermined. V was clipped by 4 bases and J by 9 bases, with 13 bases between them. The CDR3 sequence is 13 residues long. Germline values: CDR1 LGHDT, CDR2 YNNKEL (reference sequence). The TCRbeta library was prepared with unique molecular identifiers. TCRdb used MiXCR to reprocess the PCR reads, holding one entry per CDR3 protein. The table shows almost 600,000 distinct CDR3 sequences, with 25% to 30% occurring only once. This sequence was found in a boy under three years old with Wiskott-Aldrich syndrome, due to receive a stem cell transplant. The V gene is TRBV3-1, the J gene TRBJ2-1; D unclear. Sequences were derived from PBMCs, sampled before TCRalphabeta/CD19-depleted stem cell transplant. Here the CDR3 reads CASSPRGDREQFF. DNA of the CDR3: TGTGCCAGCAGCCCTCGTGGAGATCGTGAGCAGTTCTTC.